The 8 T cell receptor beta chains below were found in one sample sequenced in a study of CD8 T cells in Susac syndrome. The RNA input was roughly 0.45 to 1 ug, and it was reverse transcribed with random hexamers. Each CDR3 protein gets one entry after TCRdb re-called the immunoSEQ multiplex PCR reads with MiXCR. The table shows approximately 200,000 distinct CDR3 sequences, with around 95% occurring only once. Sample: CD4+ T cells from PBMCs. These TCRs come from a human donor with multiple sclerosis.

The chain combines TRBV29-1 with TRBJ1-4; tentative D call: TRBD1 (5 bases). The CDR3 has 14 amino acids. The V end lost 4 bases, the J end lost 4 bases, and 13 bases lay between the germline ends. CDR1 and CDR2 from the germline V gene are SQVTM and ANQGSEA. CDR3 residues: CSVGGGSYNEKLFF. The CDR3, as DNA: TGCAGCGTTGGGGGCGGCAGTTATAATGAAAAACTGTTTTTT.

The chain links TRBV5-4 to TRBJ1-2; tentative D call: TRBD1 (6 bases). The CDR3 totals 14 residues. Trimming removed 4 bases at V and 7 bases at J, with 17 bases between. Germline assignment: CDR1 SGHNT and CDR2 YYREEE (reference sequence). The CDR3 DNA follows: TGTGCCAGCAGCCCGCTACAGGGAACCGCTGGCTACACCTTC. The encoded protein is CASSPLQGTAGYTF.

V usage is TRBV3-1 and J usage is TRBJ1-2; TRBD1 agrees at 7 bases. Germline loops: CDR1 LGHDT, CDR2 YNNKEL (reference sequence). The length of the CDR3 is 14 residues. Germline trimming cut 3 bases from V and 8 bases from J; bases unmatched to any gene: 9. CDR3 nucleotides: TGTGCCAGCAGCCAGGGACAATACAGGGGCGGCTACACCTTC. It encodes CASSQGQYRGGYTF.

This rearrangement joins TRBV20-1 to TRBJ1-2; D remains unclear. Germline CDR1 and CDR2: DFQATT and SNEGSKA (reference sequence). V gave up 4 bases and J gave up 0 bases, with 12 bases separating them. The CDR3 runs to 14 residues. CDR3 coding DNA: TGCAGTGCTATGATTCCGGGCGCTAACTATGGCTACACCTTC. Protein: CSAMIPGANYGYTF.

This clonotype appeared once. This rearrangement joins TRBV12-3 or TRBV12-4 to TRBJ2-2, with a possible D match to TRBD1 (6 bases). V was shortened by 8 bases and J by 2 bases, with 21 bases between the two germline ends. The CDR3 has 17 residues. The CDR3 DNA follows: TGTGCCAGCTCCCCCCGCGTCTTGGGGGCAAACACCGGGGAGCTGTTTTTT. This codes for CASSPRVLGANTGELFF.

This clonotype occurred once. The genes are TRBV29-1 and TRBJ1-1, with D tentatively TRBD1 (5 bases). Between the trimmed V and J ends, which lost 5 bases and 6 bases, there was a span of 16 bases. The CDR3 is made up of 13 amino acids. CDR1 is SQVTM, CDR2 ANQGSEA, per germline. DNA for the CDR3: TGCAGCGTTAGCAACAGGTTGGCCCCTGAAGCTTTCTTT. This encodes CSVSNRLAPEAFF.

V is TRBV29-1 and J is TRBJ1-1; the D gene is possibly TRBD1 (5 bases). Deletions cut 4 bases from V and 1 base from J, with 19 bases between. CDR1 and CDR2 (germline): SQVTM, ANQGSEA. The CDR3 has 16 amino acids. CDR3 nucleotides: TGCAGCGTTGCGAGTCTTCGGGGGGTAGGGAACACTGAAGCTTTCTTT. Residues: CSVASLRGVGNTEAFF.

The rearrangement uses TRBV27 and TRBJ1-1; D unclear. From germline, CDR1 is MNHEY and CDR2 SMNVEV (reference sequence). Deletions cut 1 base from V and 4 bases from J, with 7 bases between. The CDR3 is 13 residues long. The chain's CDR3 is CASSLYPVTEAFF. The CDR3 bases are TGTGCCAGCAGTTTATACCCAGTCACTGAAGCTTTCTTT.